Below are 3 T cell receptor beta chains sequenced from a single sample in a study of blood T cell repertoires in COVID-19. TCRdb's table, derived via immunoSEQ multiplex PCR, lists solely in-frame clones and lacks some. The sample contains more than 110,000 clones, approximately 80% of which appear only once. Sequenced material: peripheral blood. These receptors were taken from an elderly woman in a cohort sampled during active or convalescent COVID-19.

J is TRBJ1-1 and V is TRBV29-1; D not resolved. Deletions cut 5 bases from V and 0 bases from J, with 10 bases between. This CDR3 comprises 13 residues. Germline values: CDR1 SQVTM, CDR2 ANQGSEA. The CDR3 DNA is TGCAGCGTTAAAAGGAGAATGAACACTGAAGCTTTCTTT. This sequence encodes CSVKRRMNTEAFF.

This sequence joins TRBV27 and TRBJ2-3, with no clear D. The CDR3 spans 13 residues. Trimming shortened V by 6 bases and J by 3 bases, and 10 bases separated the two germline ends. The germline gives CDR1 MNHEY, CDR2 SMNVEV (reference sequence). CDR3 DNA sequence: TGTGCCAGCAGAACTACATGGACAGATACGCAGTATTTT. Protein sequence: CASRTTWTDTQYF.

This clone showed up just a few times. The gene calls are TRBV5-5 and TRBJ1-5, with D perhaps TRBD1 (6 bases). Germline V gene sequence: CDR1 SGHKS, CDR2 YYEKEE (reference sequence). V lost 2 bases and J 0 bases, leaving 9 bases between the germline ends. CDR3 size: 15 residues. The CDR3 DNA follows: TGTGCCAGCAGCTTCGGGGGGCATAGCAATCAGCCCCAGCATTTT. Translating it yields CASSFGGHSNQPQHF.